The 24 T cell receptor beta chains below were found in one sample sequenced in a study of blood T cell repertoires in COVID-19. Measured with immunoSEQ multiplex PCR; TCRdb has only the in-frame clones, and not every one. The repertoire has about 120,000 clones, roughly 91% of them found once; the top ten carry roughly 19%. The sequenced sample consisted of peripheral blood. These TCRs come from a human donor with acute or convalescent COVID-19. The donor label of this sample is uncertain.

This clone was picked up a small number of times. The junction does not match germline at one end; this may be a read error. The chain uses TRBV5-5 and TRBJ1-5; perhaps TRBD1 as D (6 bases). Germline CDR1 and CDR2: SGHKS and YYEKEE (reference sequence). The CDR3 loop spans 15 amino acids. The CDR3 is CASSLSGQSIQPQHF. Here the CDR3 DNA reads TGTGCCAGCAGCTTAAGTGGACAGAGCATTCAGCCCCAGCATTTT.

The genes are TRBV7-9 and TRBJ1-5; D call uncertain. There are 14 residues in the CDR3. Per germline, CDR1 SEHNR and CDR2 FQNEAQ (reference sequence). Trimming removed 0 bases at V and 3 bases at J, with 6 bases between. The CDR3 is CASSLAGHNQPQHF. DNA for the CDR3: TGTGCCAGCAGCTTAGCGGGCCACAATCAGCCCCAGCATTTT. Full variable domain (rest looked up from reference TRBV7-9 and TRBJ1-5): DTGVSQNPRHKITKRGQNVTFRCDPISEHNRLYWYRQTLGQGPEFLTYFQNEAQLEKSRLLSDRFSAERPKGSFSTLEIQRTEQGDSAMYLCASSLAGHNQPQHFGDGTRLSIL.

This chain's CDR3 is CASSYLGQRLNEQFF. The CDR3 DNA reads as TGTGCCAGCAGTTACTTGGGACAGCGACTCAATGAGCAGTTCTTC. The chain links TRBV6-5 to TRBJ2-1; TRBD1 agrees at 7 bases. The CDR3 runs 15 residues. V shed 1 base and J 6 bases; nucleotides not matched to a gene: 6. Germline CDR1 MNHEY, CDR2 SVGAGI.

The rearrangement links TRBV6-5 to TRBJ1-1; no definite D call. The CDR3 has 11 amino acids. CDR1 and CDR2 (germline): MNHEY, SVGAGI. Trimming stripped 4 bases from V and 10 bases from J, with 10 bases between. The CDR3 protein is CASSSYSGAFF. The DNA of the CDR3 is TGTGCCAGCAGTTCGTACAGTGGAGCTTTCTTT.

This chain joins TRBV9 and TRBJ1-6; a weak D match, TRBD1 (5 bases). The CDR3 contains 15 residues. The germline V gene has CDR1 SGDLS and CDR2 YYNGEE. V shed 2 bases and J shed 6 bases, with 12 bases lying between them. CDR3 residues: CASSVSTGFNSPLHF. DNA of the CDR3: TGTGCCAGCAGCGTGTCCACAGGATTTAATTCACCCCTCCACTTT.

The CDR3 region is CASSRGGPSQETQYF. As DNA, the CDR3 is TGTGCCAGCTCTCGTGGGGGCCCGTCCCAAGAGACCCAGTACTTC. This chain links TRBV5-4 with TRBJ2-5; tentative D call: TRBD1 (6 bases). The CDR3 sequence is 15 residues long. With 7 bases removed from V and 1 base from J, the gap between germline ends came to 17 bases. In germline, CDR1 is SGHNT, CDR2 YYREEE (reference sequence).

The gene calls are TRBV14 and TRBJ1-1; 7 bases agree with TRBD1. The CDR3 covers 13 residues. V lost 5 bases and J lost 3; bases outside the gene matches: 3. Germline V gives CDR1 SGHDN, CDR2 FVKESK. In DNA, the CDR3 is TGTGCCAGCAGCACAGGGACAGACACTGAAGCTTTCTTT. This encodes CASSTGTDTEAFF.

The chain links TRBV25-1 to TRBJ2-3; D uncertain. The CDR3 consists of 12 residues. With 1 base removed from V and 3 bases from J, the gap between germline ends came to 2 bases. Looked up from germline, CDR1 is MGHDK and CDR2 is SYGVNS. The CDR3 reads CASSESTDTQYF. CDR3 nucleotides: TGTGCCAGCAGTGAATCAACAGATACGCAGTATTTT.

Details on this clone: At one of its ends the junction is not consistent with the germline gene, which may arise from a read error. The chain uses TRBV4-2 and TRBJ1-1; the D gene is possibly TRBD1 (6 bases). The CDR3 contains 14 residues. Germline CDR1 LGHNA, CDR2 YNFKEQ. In nucleotides, the CDR3 is TGTGCCAGCAGACAAGGACAGATGAACACTGAAGCTTTCTTT. Protein product: CASRQGQMNTEAFF.

V gene TRBV25-1 combines with J gene TRBJ1-2, with 9 bases matching TRBD1. CDR1 MGHDK and CDR2 SYGVNS come from the germline V gene. After removal of 3 bases from V and 5 bases from J, the junction contained 4 bases not matched to a gene. This CDR3 region has 14 residues. The CDR3 loop reads CASSDTGGMYGYTF. CDR3 bases: TGTGCCAGCAGTGATACAGGGGGCATGTATGGCTACACCTTC.

A remark on this clone: Other DNA sequences from this sample encode an identical CDR3 as well. The rearrangement links TRBV28 to TRBJ2-7; TRBD2 is a possible D gene (6 bases). Germline V gene lookup returns CDR1 MDHEN and CDR2 SYDVKM. V was trimmed by 6 bases and J by 2 bases, leaving 14 bases between them. The CDR3 contains 14 residues. The CDR3 reads CASSATSPTYEQYF. The CDR3 coding sequence is TGTGCCAGCAGCGCTACTAGCCCCACCTACGAGCAGTACTTC.

V is TRBV7-6 and J is TRBJ1-6; 10 nucleotides agree with TRBD1. The CDR3 extends over 16 amino acids. V lost 5 bases, J lost 9 bases, and 10 bases stayed unmatched. The V gene's germline CDR1 is SGHVS and CDR2 FNYEAQ. For the CDR3, the DNA is TGTGCCAGCAGCCCATACCGGGACAGGGGAGCTTCACCCCTCCACTTT. It yields the protein CASSPYRDRGASPLHF.

The V and J genes are TRBV28 and TRBJ1-2; D ambiguous. This CDR3 contains 14 residues. Germline V gene sequence: CDR1 MDHEN, CDR2 SYDVKM. Trimming stripped 2 bases from V and 4 bases from J, with 11 bases between. For the CDR3, the DNA is TGTGCCAGCAGTTTAGCGGGAGAGGTCTATGGCTACACCTTC. It is translated as CASSLAGEVYGYTF.

The chain uses TRBV5-1 and TRBJ1-3, with 7 positions matching TRBD1. The CDR3 contains 15 residues. Germline V gene lookup returns CDR1 SGHRS and CDR2 YFSETQ. The ends lost 5 bases at V and 0 bases at J; junction bases unmatched: 5. The CDR3 loop reads CASRVDRFSGNTIYF. CDR3 sequence (DNA): TGCGCCAGCAGGGTGGACAGGTTCTCTGGAAACACCATATATTTT.

V is TRBV7-2 and J is TRBJ2-3, with TRBD2 matching over 12 bases. The CDR3 has 16 amino acids. In germline, CDR1 is SGHTA, CDR2 FQGNSA. With 2 bases clipped from V and 4 bases from J, the junction kept 4 bases outside the gene matches. The CDR3 nucleotides read TGTGCCAGCAGCTTAAGACTAGCGGGAGCGGCAGATACGCAGTATTTT. As protein: CASSLRLAGAADTQYF.

The genes are TRBV27 and TRBJ2-7, with D perhaps matching TRBD1 (6 bases). Germline V CDR1 and CDR2: MNHEY, SMNVEV (reference sequence). The CDR3 has 14 amino acids. V lost 4 bases to trimming and J lost 4 bases, with 14 bases between them. The chain's CDR3 is CASSSQDSAYEQYF. The CDR3 nucleotides read TGTGCCAGCAGTTCACAGGACAGTGCGTACGAGCAGTACTTC.

The chain links TRBV2 to TRBJ1-5; no firm D call. CDR3 length equals 16 residues. The germline gives CDR1 SNHLY, CDR2 FYNNEI. The V end was cut by 5 bases, the J end by 4 bases, with 18 bases between. The CDR3 sequence: CASSIRTSSPNQPQHF. The CDR3, as DNA: TGTGCCAGCAGTATACGGACTTCCAGTCCGAATCAGCCCCAGCATTTT. The entire variable domain, with the rest obtained from reference TRBV2 and TRBJ1-5, is as follows: EPEVTQTPSHQVTQMGQEVILRCVPISNHLYFYWYRQILGQKVEFLVSFYNNEISEKSEIFDDQFSVERPDGSNFTLKIRSTKLEDSAMYFCASSIRTSSPNQPQHFGDGTRLSIL.

The chain is built from TRBV5-5 and TRBJ1-6; 8 nucleotides match TRBD1. This CDR3 spans 14 amino acids. V shed 1 base, J shed 8 bases, and the junction held 2 bases outside the gene matches. The V gene's germline CDR1 is SGHKS and CDR2 YYEKEE (reference sequence). The CDR3 loop reads CASSLPGGDSPLHF. The CDR3 DNA follows: TGTGCCAGCAGCTTGCCAGGGGGCGATTCACCCCTCCACTTT.

The V gene is TRBV9, the J gene TRBJ1-6; 10 positions match TRBD1. This CDR3 is 15 amino acids long. With 3 bases clipped from V and 7 bases from J, the junction kept 4 bases outside the gene matches. Germline V CDR1 and CDR2: SGDLS, YYNGEE. CDR3 residues: CASSAGQGKNSPLHF. The CDR3 DNA follows: TGTGCCAGCAGCGCGGGACAGGGGAAAAATTCACCCCTCCACTTT.

The V call is TRBV27, the J call TRBJ2-2; TRBD2 is a possible D gene (6 bases). This CDR3 is 16 amino acids long. V gave up 0 bases and J gave up 4 bases, with 12 bases separating them. Germline loops: CDR1 MNHEY, CDR2 SMNVEV (reference sequence). This CDR3 is CASSLSRQGGTGELFF. For the CDR3, the DNA is TGTGCCAGCAGTTTATCCAGGCAGGGAGGCACCGGGGAGCTGTTTTTT.

The chain links TRBV7-3 to TRBJ2-7; D uncertain. This CDR3 spans 16 amino acids. V lost 1 base, J lost 6 bases, and 19 bases lay in between. CDR1 and CDR2 from the germline V gene are SGHTA and FQGTGA. The chain's CDR3 is CASSLIGNPRQSEQYF. CDR3 coding DNA: TGTGCCAGCAGCTTAATAGGCAACCCCAGGCAGTCCGAGCAGTACTTC.

Only a few counts were recorded for this clone. The V gene is TRBV30, the J gene TRBJ2-7, with TRBD2 matching over 10 bases. The CDR3 has 12 residues. The V gene's germline CDR1 is GTSNPN and CDR2 SVGIG (reference sequence). With 4 bases clipped from V and 3 bases from J, the junction kept 0 bases outside the gene matches. CDR3 DNA: TGTGCCTGGACTAGCGGGAGCTACGAGCAGTACTTC. It codes for CAWTSGSYEQYF. Based on the CDR3 plus reference TRBV30 and TRBJ2-7, the full variable domain is SQTIHQWPATLVQPVGSPLSLECTVEGTSNPNLYWYRQAAGRGLQLLFYSVGIGQISSEVPQNLSASRPQDRQFILSSKKLLLSDSGFYLCAWTSGSYEQYFGPGTRLTVT.

The V gene is TRBV5-4, the J gene TRBJ2-2, with 13 nucleotides matching TRBD2. Germline CDR1 and CDR2: SGHNT and YYREEE (reference sequence). The CDR3 is 16 amino acids. The junction had 5 bases not matched to a gene; V was cut back by 2 bases and J by 7 bases. The DNA for the CDR3 is TGTGCCAGCAGCTTCCCCGGGACTAGCGGGGACGGGGAGCTGTTTTTT. Its translation is CASSFPGTSGDGELFF.

On this clone: Other DNA sequences in this sample translate to the same CDR3. The chain couples TRBV6-5 to TRBJ2-1, with 12 nucleotides matching TRBD2. Germline CDR1 reads MNHEY; CDR2 reads SVGAGI. Unmatched junction bases numbered 5, after V lost 6 bases and J lost 5 bases. The CDR3 length is 15 residues. In DNA, the CDR3 is TGTGCCAGCAGGACGGGACTAGCGGGTGACAATGAGCAGTTCTTC. Translating it yields CASRTGLAGDNEQFF.